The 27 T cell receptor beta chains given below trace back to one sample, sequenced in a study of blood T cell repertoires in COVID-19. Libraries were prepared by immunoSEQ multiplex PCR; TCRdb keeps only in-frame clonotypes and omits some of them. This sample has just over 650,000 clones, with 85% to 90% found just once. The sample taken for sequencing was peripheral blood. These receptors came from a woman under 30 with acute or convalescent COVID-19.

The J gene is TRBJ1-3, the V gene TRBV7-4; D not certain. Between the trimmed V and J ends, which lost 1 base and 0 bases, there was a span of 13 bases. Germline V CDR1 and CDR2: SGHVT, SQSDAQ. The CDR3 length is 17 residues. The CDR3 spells CASSLEPGSYSGNTIYF. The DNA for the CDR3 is TGTGCCAGCAGCTTAGAGCCAGGTTCCTACTCTGGAAACACCATATATTTT.

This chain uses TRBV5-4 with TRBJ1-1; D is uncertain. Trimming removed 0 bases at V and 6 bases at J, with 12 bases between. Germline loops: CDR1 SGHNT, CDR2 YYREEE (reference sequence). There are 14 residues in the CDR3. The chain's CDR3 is CASSLDGFRPEAFF. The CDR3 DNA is TGTGCCAGCAGCTTGGACGGGTTCCGGCCTGAAGCTTTCTTT.

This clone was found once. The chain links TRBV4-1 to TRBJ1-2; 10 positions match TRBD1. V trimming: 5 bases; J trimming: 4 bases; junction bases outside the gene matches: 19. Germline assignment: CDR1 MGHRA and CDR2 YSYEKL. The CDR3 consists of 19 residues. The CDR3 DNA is TGCGCCAGCAGCTCCCACCGGGACAGGGGCACAGAGGGGGTCTATGGCTACACCTTC. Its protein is CASSSHRDRGTEGVYGYTF.

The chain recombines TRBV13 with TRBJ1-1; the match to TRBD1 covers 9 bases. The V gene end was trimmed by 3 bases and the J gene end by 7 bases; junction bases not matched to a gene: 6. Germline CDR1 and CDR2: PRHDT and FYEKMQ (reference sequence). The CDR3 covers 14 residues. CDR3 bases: TGTGCCAGCAGCTTCGGACAGGGGAGAAATGAAGCTTTCTTT. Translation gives CASSFGQGRNEAFF.

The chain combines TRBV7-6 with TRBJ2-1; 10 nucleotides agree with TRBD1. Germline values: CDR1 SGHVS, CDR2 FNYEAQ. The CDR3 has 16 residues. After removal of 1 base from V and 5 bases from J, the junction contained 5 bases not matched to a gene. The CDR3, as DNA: TGTGCCAGCAGCTTAGTTCGCGGACAGGGGGACAATGAGCAGTTCTTC. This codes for CASSLVRGQGDNEQFF.

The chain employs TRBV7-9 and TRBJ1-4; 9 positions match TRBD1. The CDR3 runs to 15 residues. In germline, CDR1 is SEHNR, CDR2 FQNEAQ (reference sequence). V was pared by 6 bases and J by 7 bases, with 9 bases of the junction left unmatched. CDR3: CASRLGQGLPEKLFF. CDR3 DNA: TGTGCCAGCAGGTTGGGACAGGGTCTCCCTGAAAAACTGTTTTTT.

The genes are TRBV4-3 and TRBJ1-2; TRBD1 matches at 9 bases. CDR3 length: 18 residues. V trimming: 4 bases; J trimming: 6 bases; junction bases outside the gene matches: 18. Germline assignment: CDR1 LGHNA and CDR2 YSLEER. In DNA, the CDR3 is TGCGCCAGCAGCCGAGAGCGGGGGACAGGGCTCATAAACGATGGCTACACCTTC. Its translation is CASSRERGTGLINDGYTF.

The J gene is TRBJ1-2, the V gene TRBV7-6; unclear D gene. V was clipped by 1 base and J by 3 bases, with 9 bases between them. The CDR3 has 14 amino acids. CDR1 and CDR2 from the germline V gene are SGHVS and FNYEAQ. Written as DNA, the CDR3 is TGTGCCAGCAGCTTAGACCCGGGGTACTATGGCTACACCTTC. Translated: CASSLDPGYYGYTF. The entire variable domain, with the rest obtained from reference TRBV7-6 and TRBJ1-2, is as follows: GAGVSQSPRYKVTKRGQDVALRCDPISGHVSLYWYRQALGQGPEFLTYFNYEAQQDKSGLPNDRFSAERPEGSISTLTIQRTEQRDSAMYRCASSLDPGYYGYTFGSGTRLTVV.

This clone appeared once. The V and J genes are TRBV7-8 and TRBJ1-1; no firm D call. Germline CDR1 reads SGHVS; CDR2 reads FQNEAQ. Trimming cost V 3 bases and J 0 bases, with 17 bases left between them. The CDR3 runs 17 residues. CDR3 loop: CASSLVGSGKLNTEAFF. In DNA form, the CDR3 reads TGTGCCAGCAGCTTGGTGGGAAGCGGTAAGTTGAACACTGAAGCTTTCTTT.

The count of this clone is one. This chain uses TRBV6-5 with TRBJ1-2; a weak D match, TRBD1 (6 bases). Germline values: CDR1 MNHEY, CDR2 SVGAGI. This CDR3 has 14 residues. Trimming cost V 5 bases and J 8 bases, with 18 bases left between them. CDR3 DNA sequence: TGTGCCAGCAGTCACGACAGGAAAGTGAGGGGCTACACCTTC. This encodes CASSHDRKVRGYTF.

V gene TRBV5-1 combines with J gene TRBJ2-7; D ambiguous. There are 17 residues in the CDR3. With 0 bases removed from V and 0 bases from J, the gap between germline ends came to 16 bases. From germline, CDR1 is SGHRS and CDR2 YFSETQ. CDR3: CASSLGPTTESSYEQYF. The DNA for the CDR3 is TGCGCCAGCAGCTTGGGGCCGACGACGGAGAGCTCCTACGAGCAGTACTTC.

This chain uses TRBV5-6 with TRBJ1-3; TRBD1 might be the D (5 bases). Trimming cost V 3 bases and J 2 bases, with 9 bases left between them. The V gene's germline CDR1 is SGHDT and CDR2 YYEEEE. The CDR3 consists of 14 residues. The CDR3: CASSSQGTGNTIYF. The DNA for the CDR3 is TGTGCCAGCAGCTCTCAGGGTACTGGAAACACCATATATTTT. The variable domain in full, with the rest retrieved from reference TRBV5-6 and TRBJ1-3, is DAGVTQSPTHLIKTRGQQVTLRCSPKSGHDTVSWYQQALGQGPQFIFQYYEEEERQRGNFPDRFSGHQFPNYSSELNVNALLLGDSALYLCASSSQGTGNTIYFGEGSWLTVV.

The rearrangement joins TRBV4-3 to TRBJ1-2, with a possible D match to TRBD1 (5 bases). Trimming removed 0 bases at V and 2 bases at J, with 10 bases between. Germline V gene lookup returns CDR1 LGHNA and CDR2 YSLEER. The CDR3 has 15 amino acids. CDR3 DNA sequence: TGCGCCAGCAGCCAAGATTCAGGGAAGAACTATGGCTACACCTTC. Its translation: CASSQDSGKNYGYTF.

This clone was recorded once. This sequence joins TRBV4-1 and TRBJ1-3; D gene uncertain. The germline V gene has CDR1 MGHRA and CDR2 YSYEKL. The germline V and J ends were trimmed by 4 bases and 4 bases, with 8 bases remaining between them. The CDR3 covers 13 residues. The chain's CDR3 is CASSPSPGNTIYF. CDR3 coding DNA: TGCGCCAGCAGCCCAAGCCCCGGAAACACCATATATTTT.

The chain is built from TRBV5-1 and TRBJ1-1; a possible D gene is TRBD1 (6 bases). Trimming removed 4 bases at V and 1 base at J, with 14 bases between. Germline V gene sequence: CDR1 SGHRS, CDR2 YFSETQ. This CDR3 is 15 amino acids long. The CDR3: CASSRIRQANTEAFF. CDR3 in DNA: TGCGCCAGCAGCCGAATCCGACAGGCGAACACTGAAGCTTTCTTT.

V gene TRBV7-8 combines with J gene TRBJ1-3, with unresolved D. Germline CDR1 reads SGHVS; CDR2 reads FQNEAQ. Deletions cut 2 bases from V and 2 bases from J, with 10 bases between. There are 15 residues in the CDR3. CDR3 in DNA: TGTGCCAGCAGCTTAAGGGAGGGCGCTGGAAACACCATATATTTT. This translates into CASSLREGAGNTIYF.

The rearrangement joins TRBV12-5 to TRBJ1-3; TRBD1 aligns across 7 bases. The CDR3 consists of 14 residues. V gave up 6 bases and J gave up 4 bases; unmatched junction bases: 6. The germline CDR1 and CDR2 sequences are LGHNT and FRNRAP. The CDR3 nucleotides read TGTGCTAGTGGGCCGACAGGGATGGGAAACACCATATATTTT. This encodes CASGPTGMGNTIYF.

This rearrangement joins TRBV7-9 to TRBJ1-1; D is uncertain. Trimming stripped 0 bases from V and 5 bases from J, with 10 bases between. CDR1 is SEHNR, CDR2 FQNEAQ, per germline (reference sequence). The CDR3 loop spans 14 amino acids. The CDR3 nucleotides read TGTGCCAGCAGCTTAGCGATCCCGGGGACTGAAGCTTTCTTT. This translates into CASSLAIPGTEAFF.

CDR3: CASSRNEQGHYGYTF. As DNA, the CDR3 is TGTGCCAGCAGTCGGAACGAACAGGGTCACTATGGCTACACCTTC. The chain uses TRBV6-2 or TRBV6-3 and TRBJ1-2; D possibly corresponds to TRBD1 (6 bases). The CDR3 spans 15 residues. CDR1 and CDR2 (germline): MNHEY, SVGEGT. Trimming removed 5 bases at V and 3 bases at J, with 16 bases between.

The CDR3 nucleotides are TGTGCCAGCAGTTACTCAACAGGGGGTGTCACCGGGGAGCTGTTTTTT. Translated: CASSYSTGGVTGELFF. The rearrangement joins TRBV6-2 or TRBV6-3 to TRBJ2-2; 8 positions agree with TRBD1. Germline V lookup: CDR1 MNHEY, CDR2 SVGEGT. The length of the CDR3 is 16 residues. The trim removed 0 bases at V and 4 bases at J, leaving 4 bases unmatched.

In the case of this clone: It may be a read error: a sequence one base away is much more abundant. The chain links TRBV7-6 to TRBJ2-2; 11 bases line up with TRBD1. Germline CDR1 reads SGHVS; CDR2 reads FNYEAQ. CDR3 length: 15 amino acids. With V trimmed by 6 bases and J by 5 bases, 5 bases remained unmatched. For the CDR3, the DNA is TGTGCCAGCAGTGGGACAGGGGGTAGTACCGGGGAGCTGTTTTTT. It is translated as CASSGTGGSTGELFF.

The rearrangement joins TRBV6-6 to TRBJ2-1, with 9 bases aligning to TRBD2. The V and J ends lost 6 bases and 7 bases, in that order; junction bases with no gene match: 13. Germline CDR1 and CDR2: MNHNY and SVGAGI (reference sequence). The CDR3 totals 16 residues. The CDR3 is CASSPLNGTSWNEQFF. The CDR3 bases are TGTGCCAGCAGCCCCTTAAACGGGACTAGCTGGAATGAGCAGTTCTTC.

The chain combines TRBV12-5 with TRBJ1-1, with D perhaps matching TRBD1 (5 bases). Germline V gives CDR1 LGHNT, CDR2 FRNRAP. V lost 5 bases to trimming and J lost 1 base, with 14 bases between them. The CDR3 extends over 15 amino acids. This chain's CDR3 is CASGLQGGRNTEAFF. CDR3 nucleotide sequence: TGTGCTAGTGGTCTTCAGGGAGGAAGGAACACTGAAGCTTTCTTT.

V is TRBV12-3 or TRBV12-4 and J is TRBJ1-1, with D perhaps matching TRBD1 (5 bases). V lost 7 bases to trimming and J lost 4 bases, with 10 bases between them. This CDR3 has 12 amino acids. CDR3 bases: TGTGCCAGCACGGGGGTTGGCACTGAAGCTTTCTTT. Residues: CASTGVGTEAFF.

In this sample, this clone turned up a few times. Here the CDR3 reads CATSRGLGQPQHF. CDR3 DNA sequence: TGTGCCACCTCGCGGGGGCTGGGTCAGCCCCAGCATTTT. The V and J genes are TRBV24-1 and TRBJ1-5; the D gene is possibly TRBD1 (6 bases). The CDR3 sequence is 13 residues long. Per the germline V gene, CDR1 is KGHDR and CDR2 is SFDVKD. Deletions cut 9 bases from V and 6 bases from J, with 14 bases between.

The CDR3 here is CASSTGGGTEAFF. The CDR3 DNA reads as TGTGCCAGTAGTACCGGGGGTGGGACTGAAGCTTTCTTT. The chain employs TRBV19 and TRBJ1-1; D is possibly TRBD1 (5 bases). The CDR3 has 13 residues. CDR1 is LNHDA and CDR2 is SQIVND in the germline V gene (reference sequence). Between the trimmed V and J ends, which lost 4 bases and 5 bases, there was a span of 11 bases.

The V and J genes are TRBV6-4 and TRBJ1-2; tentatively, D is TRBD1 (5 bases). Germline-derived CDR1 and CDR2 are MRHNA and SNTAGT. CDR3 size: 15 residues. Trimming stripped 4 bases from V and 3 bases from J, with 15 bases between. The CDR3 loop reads CASSVGGAGHYGYTF. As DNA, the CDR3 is TGTGCCAGCAGTGTTGGAGGGGCCGGGCACTATGGCTACACCTTC.